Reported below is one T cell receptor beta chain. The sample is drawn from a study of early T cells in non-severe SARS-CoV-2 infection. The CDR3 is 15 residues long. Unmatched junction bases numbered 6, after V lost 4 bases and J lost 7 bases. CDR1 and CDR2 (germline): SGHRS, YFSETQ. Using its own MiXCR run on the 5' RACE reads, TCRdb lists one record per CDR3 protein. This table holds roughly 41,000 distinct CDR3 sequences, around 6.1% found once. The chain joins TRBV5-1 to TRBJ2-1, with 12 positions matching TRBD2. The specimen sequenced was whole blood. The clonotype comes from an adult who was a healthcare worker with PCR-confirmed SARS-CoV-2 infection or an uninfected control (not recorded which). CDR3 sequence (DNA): TGCGCCAGCAGCGGAGGACTAGCGGGACGGAATGAGCAGTTCTTC. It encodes CASSGGLAGRNEQFF.